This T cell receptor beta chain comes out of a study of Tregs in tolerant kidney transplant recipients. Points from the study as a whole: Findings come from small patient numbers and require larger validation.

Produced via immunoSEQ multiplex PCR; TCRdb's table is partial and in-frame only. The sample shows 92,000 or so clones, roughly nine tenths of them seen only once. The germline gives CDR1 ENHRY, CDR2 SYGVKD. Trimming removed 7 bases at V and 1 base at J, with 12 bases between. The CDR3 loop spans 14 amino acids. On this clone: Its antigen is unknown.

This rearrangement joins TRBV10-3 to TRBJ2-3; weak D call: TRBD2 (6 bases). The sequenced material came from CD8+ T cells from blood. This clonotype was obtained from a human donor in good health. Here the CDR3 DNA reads TGTGCCATCAAGACTAGAGAGGGCACAGATACGCAGTATTTT. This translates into CAIKTREGTDTQYF.